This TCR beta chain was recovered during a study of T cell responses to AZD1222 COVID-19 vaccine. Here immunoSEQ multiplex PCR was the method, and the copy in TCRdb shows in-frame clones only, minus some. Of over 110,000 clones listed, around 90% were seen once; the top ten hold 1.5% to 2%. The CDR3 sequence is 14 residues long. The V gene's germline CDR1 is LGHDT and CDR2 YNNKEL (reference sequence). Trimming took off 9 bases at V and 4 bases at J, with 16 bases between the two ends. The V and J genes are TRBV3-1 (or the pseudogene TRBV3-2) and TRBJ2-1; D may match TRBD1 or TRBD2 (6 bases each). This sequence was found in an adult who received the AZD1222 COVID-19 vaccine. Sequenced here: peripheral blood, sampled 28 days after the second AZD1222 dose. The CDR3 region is CASPGRGLYNEQFF. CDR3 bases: TGTGCCAGTCCCGGACGGGGGCTGTACAATGAGCAGTTCTTC.